Below, 25 T cell receptor beta chains from the same sample are listed, as sequenced in a study of T cells in Graves' hyperthyroidism and ophthalmopathy. Researchers took RNA transcripts and amplified the TCR beta CDR3 regions from them. An initial round of RT-PCR targeting the TCR CDR3 relied on the HTBI primer set. TCRdb passed the multiplex PCR reads through MiXCR, listing each CDR3 protein once. The top ten hold under 20% of the sample, which has over 450,000 distinct CDR3 sequences, 17% seen once. The specimen was blood. These receptors were collected from a woman aged 18-29 years with Graves' ophthalmopathy.

Note on this clonotype: The junction and the germline gene differ at one end; a read error may be behind it. The V gene is TRBV13, the J gene TRBJ1-2; the D gene is possibly TRBD1 (5 bases). The CDR3 has 14 residues. The V gene's germline CDR1 is PRHDT and CDR2 FYEKMQ (reference sequence). The CDR3 DNA is TGCGCCAGCAGCCAAGATTCAGGGATTGCTGGCTACACCTTC. This encodes CASSQDSGIAGYTF.

This clonotype has a count of ten or more. The chain has TRBV30 and TRBJ2-7; D ambiguous. Trimming stripped 1 base from V and 5 bases from J, with 18 bases between. This CDR3 contains 15 residues. Germline V CDR1 and CDR2: GTSNPN, SVGIG (reference sequence). In nucleotides, the CDR3 is TGTGCCTGGAGTGACAAAAGGCTCCAATGGAACGAGCAGTACTTC. The encoded protein is CAWSDKRLQWNEQYF.

J is TRBJ2-1 and V is TRBV29-1; TRBD1 matches at 9 bases. V trimming: 4 bases; J trimming: 0 bases; junction bases outside the gene matches: 4. Germline CDR1 SQVTM, CDR2 ANQGSEA. The CDR3 totals 15 residues. CDR3 sequence reads: CSVGGTGSSYNEQFF. The CDR3 DNA sequence: TGCAGCGTTGGCGGGACAGGGAGCTCCTACAATGAGCAGTTCTTC.

In nucleotides, the CDR3 is TGCAGTGCTAGATCCTCCGGGGACAGGGGGACCTATGGCTACACCTTC. Its protein is CSARSSGDRGTYGYTF. The chain recombines TRBV20-1 with TRBJ1-2; TRBD1 matches at 11 bases. Trimming removed 2 bases from V and 4 bases from J; junction bases left unmatched: 9. Germline CDR1 reads DFQATT; CDR2 reads SNEGSKA (reference sequence). There are 16 residues in the CDR3.

This clonotype was seen more than once but under ten times. The V and J genes are TRBV6-1 and TRBJ1-2; TRBD1 aligns across 8 bases. This CDR3 has 15 residues. V was clipped by 5 bases and J by 5 bases; unmatched bases: 10. The V gene's germline CDR1 is MNHNS and CDR2 SASEGT. For the CDR3, the DNA is TGTGCCAGCAGTCGGACAGGGCGGAGTGATTATGGCTACACCTTC. As protein: CASSRTGRSDYGYTF.

This clonotype was seen ten or more times. This sequence joins TRBV27 and TRBJ2-7; 11 nucleotides match TRBD2. The CDR3 extends over 15 amino acids. Germline CDR1 MNHEY, CDR2 SMNVEV (reference sequence). The junction had 3 bases not matched to a gene; V was cut back by 1 base and J by 4 bases. CDR3 amino acids: CASSLLPSGRYEQYF. The CDR3 DNA reads as TGTGCCAGCAGTTTATTGCCTAGCGGGAGGTACGAGCAGTACTTC.

Turning to this clonotype: With a much larger clone just one base away, this may be a read error. The chain links TRBV7-2 to TRBJ2-3; 7 bases fit TRBD2. J lost 6 bases, V lost 1 base, and 4 bases had no gene match. The germline V gene has CDR1 SGHTA and CDR2 FQGNSA. The CDR3 extends over 14 amino acids. DNA for the CDR3: TGTGCCAGCAGCTTAGAGGTCGGGGGGGATACGCAGTATTTT. Its translation: CASSLEVGGDTQYF.

This clonotype was recorded at least ten times. The chain's CDR3 is CASSLVAGGDFYEQYF. CDR3 DNA: TGCGCCAGCAGCTTGGTAGCGGGGGGGGACTTCTACGAGCAGTACTTC. The chain is built from TRBV5-1 and TRBJ2-7, with TRBD2 matching over 11 bases. Germline CDR1 reads SGHRS; CDR2 reads YFSETQ. This CDR3 contains 16 residues. V lost 0 bases and J lost 3; bases outside the gene matches: 5.

The table lists this clonotype with a few counts. The CDR3 sequence is CSVEGTSGRTYEQYF. CDR3 in DNA: TGCAGCGTGGAGGGGACTAGCGGGAGAACCTACGAGCAGTACTTC. The gene calls are TRBV29-1 and TRBJ2-7, with 14 positions matching TRBD2. Trimming cost V 6 bases and J 2 bases; bases outside gene matches: 6. The CDR3 length is 15 residues. CDR1 and CDR2 (germline): SQVTM, ANQGSEA.

This chain connects TRBV19 to TRBJ2-3, with 11 positions matching TRBD2. J lost 5 bases, V lost 0 bases, and 10 bases had no gene match. This CDR3 spans 18 amino acids. Germline V gene data show CDR1 as LNHDA and CDR2 as SQIVND (reference sequence). The CDR3 region is CASSIESTSGGPGDTQYF. Written as DNA, the CDR3 is TGTGCCAGTAGTATAGAATCCACTAGCGGGGGACCAGGAGATACGCAGTATTTT.

This clonotype was detected only a few times. V gene TRBV2 combines with J gene TRBJ2-7, with 9 bases matching TRBD2. This CDR3 is built from 14 residues. Germline CDR1 reads SNHLY; CDR2 reads FYNNEI. Trimming took 1 base from V and 3 from J; bases not matched to a gene: 1. The CDR3 region is CASSEELAGYEQYF. In nucleotides, the CDR3 is TGTGCCAGCAGTGAAGAACTAGCGGGCTACGAGCAGTACTTC. The full variable domain, in which reference TRBV2 and TRBJ2-7 provide the parts outside the CDR3, is EPEVTQTPSHQVTQMGQEVILRCVPISNHLYFYWYRQILGQKVEFLVSFYNNEISEKSEIFDDQFSVERPDGSNFTLKIRSTKLEDSAMYFCASSEELAGYEQYFGPGTRLTVT.

The V call is TRBV5-6, the J call TRBJ1-1; D perhaps matches TRBD1 (5 bases). CDR1 and CDR2 (germline): SGHDT, YYEEEE. The CDR3 consists of 15 residues. Trimming left V 3 bases short and J 0 bases short, with 12 bases between. CDR3 DNA sequence: TGTGCCAGCAGCTGGGGACCACTTATGAACACTGAAGCTTTCTTT. The encoded protein is CASSWGPLMNTEAFF.

This clonotype was counted ten times or more. The chain joins TRBV28 to TRBJ1-2, with a weak D call TRBD1 (5 bases). Germline lookup yields CDR1 MDHEN and CDR2 SYDVKM. This CDR3 has 11 amino acids. V was cut by 11 bases and J by 4 bases, with 11 bases left in between. The DNA for the CDR3 is TGTGCCTTCCGGGGCCCCTATGGCTACACCTTC. This encodes CAFRGPYGYTF.

In this sample, this clonotype turned up many times. The chain couples TRBV3-1 to TRBJ2-5; 8 bases align to TRBD1. Germline V CDR1 and CDR2: LGHDT, YNNKEL (reference sequence). The CDR3 consists of 15 residues. V was pared by 3 bases and J by 4 bases, with 7 bases of the junction left unmatched. CDR3 sequence: CASSQLTGEAETQYF. CDR3 sequence (DNA): TGTGCCAGCAGCCAGTTGACAGGGGAGGCAGAGACCCAGTACTTC.

This clonotype was seen at least ten times. This chain links TRBV6-1 with TRBJ2-3, with 9 bases identical to TRBD2. The CDR3 loop spans 17 amino acids. Germline V gives CDR1 MNHNS, CDR2 SASEGT. V trimming: 0 bases; J trimming: 3 bases; junction bases outside the gene matches: 7. CDR3 bases: TGTGCCAGCAGTGAAGCGCCAGCGGGGGGTGGTACAGATACGCAGTATTTT. Its translation: CASSEAPAGGGTDTQYF.

The chain recombines TRBV7-9 with TRBJ1-1; D not certain. This CDR3 has 16 amino acids. V lost 5 bases and J 4 bases, leaving 20 bases between the germline ends. Germline CDR1 is SEHNR and CDR2 is FQNEAQ (reference sequence). The DNA for the CDR3 is TGTGCCAGCAGCCCCGGCCCCGGGGATGGAGGCACTGAAGCTTTCTTT. Translated: CASSPGPGDGGTEAFF.

The chain combines TRBV12-3 or TRBV12-4 with TRBJ1-6; D gene uncertain. The ends were cut back, 4 bases at V and 7 bases at J, with 20 bases in the middle. This CDR3 contains 17 residues. The CDR3 loop reads CASSWPALIPANSPLHF. The CDR3 DNA follows: TGTGCCAGCAGTTGGCCGGCCCTCATCCCGGCCAATTCACCCCTCCACTTT.

This clonotype was seen more than once but under ten times. V and J are TRBV28 and TRBJ2-7; D is perhaps TRBD1 or TRBD2 (5 bases each). In germline, CDR1 is MDHEN, CDR2 SYDVKM. The V gene lost 10 bases and the J gene lost 3 bases, with 22 bases spanning the gap. The CDR3 consists of 15 residues. CDR3 in amino acids: CAISGGRGSNYEQYF. In DNA form, the CDR3 reads TGTGCCATTAGTGGGGGACGCGGCTCCAACTACGAGCAGTACTTC.

The sample holds many counts of this clonotype. The V and J genes are TRBV2 and TRBJ2-5; D gene ambiguous. The ends were cut back, 0 bases at V and 9 bases at J, with 17 bases in the middle. CDR1 is SNHLY, CDR2 FYNNEI, per germline. CDR3 length equals 15 residues. The CDR3 loop is CASSEAGFRSSAQYF. The CDR3 nucleotides read TGTGCCAGCAGTGAAGCCGGGTTTAGGAGTTCTGCCCAGTACTTC.

There are a few counts of this clonotype. One end of the junction is discordant with germline, which a read error may explain. The chain couples TRBV7-7 to TRBJ2-7; 7 positions agree with TRBD2. Germline lookup yields CDR1 SSHAT and CDR2 FNYEAQ (reference sequence). CDR3 length: 12 residues. The CDR3 DNA sequence: TGTGCTAGCAACCTACTAGCGAACGAGCAGTACTTC. Amino acids: CASNLLANEQYF. The variable domain in full, with the rest retrieved from reference TRBV7-7 and TRBJ2-7, is GAGVSQSPRYKVTKRGQDVTLRCDPISSHATLYWYQQALGQGPEFLTYFNYEAQPDKSGLPSDRFSAERPEGSISTLTIQRTEQRDSAMYRCASNLLANEQYFGPGTRLTVT.

V usage is TRBV30 and J usage is TRBJ2-3; 11 nucleotides agree with TRBD2. Germline V gives CDR1 GTSNPN, CDR2 SVGIG (reference sequence). V lost 8 bases and J lost 4; bases outside the gene matches: 11. The CDR3 extends over 15 amino acids. The CDR3 nucleotides read TGTGCCGGATACGGTCCTAGCGGGGGGCCAGATACGCAGTATTTT. It translates to CAGYGPSGGPDTQYF.

Of note for this clonotype: An end of the junction differs from the germline gene, which may be a read error. The chain carries TRBV7-2 and TRBJ1-5; TRBD1 is a possible D gene (6 bases). Germline-derived CDR1 and CDR2 are SGHTA and FQGNSA. The CDR3 consists of 13 residues. DNA for the CDR3: TGTGCCAGCAGCCAACAGGGCAATGAGCCCCAGCATTTT. Its protein product is CASSQQGNEPQHF.

This clonotype was detected only a few times. The chain links TRBV5-1 to TRBJ2-7; D may be TRBD1 (6 bases). Germline CDR1 and CDR2: SGHRS and YFSETQ. The CDR3 loop spans 14 amino acids. V was shortened by 9 bases and J by 0 bases, with 16 bases between the two germline ends. The CDR3 DNA reads as TGCGCCACCAGACAGGATCTTAGCTCCTACGAGCAGTACTTC. Its translation is CATRQDLSSYEQYF.

At least ten counts were recorded for this clonotype. The V gene is TRBV28, the J gene TRBJ1-1; tentative D call: TRBD1 (5 bases). The germline V gene encodes CDR1 MDHEN and CDR2 SYDVKM. Trimming shortened V by 5 bases and J by 0 bases, and 10 bases separated the two germline ends. The CDR3 contains 14 residues. The DNA of the CDR3 is TGTGCCAGCAGTACAGGAGGGTTGAACACTGAAGCTTTCTTT. Translating gives CASSTGGLNTEAFF.

The chain uses TRBV20-1 and TRBJ2-1, with 7 bases matching TRBD2. The CDR3 has 14 amino acids. The junction had 9 bases not matched to a gene; V was cut back by 3 bases and J by 7 bases. The germline V gene has CDR1 DFQATT and CDR2 SNEGSKA (reference sequence). DNA for the CDR3: TGCAGTGCTAGTGGGGCTAGCGGACGGAATGAGCAGTTCTTC. Its translation: CSASGASGRNEQFF.